The 13 T cell receptor beta chains given below trace back to one sample, sequenced in a study of spatial heterogeneity in lung cancer. Regarding time point: blood at routine non-recurrence follow-up after resection. TCRdb re-called the 5' RACE reads with MiXCR, one entry per CDR3 protein. The sample shows some 30,000 distinct CDR3 sequences, 10% of them seen only once. Sequencing used PBMCs, obtained at follow-up. The receptors here all came from a female donor with early-stage non-small cell lung cancer.

By its share, this clonotype is medium-sized. The chain employs TRBV13 and TRBJ1-1, with D unclear. From germline, CDR1 is PRHDT and CDR2 FYEKMQ (reference sequence). The V gene lost 0 bases and the J gene lost 4 bases, with 15 bases spanning the gap. This CDR3 is built from 16 residues. DNA for the CDR3: TGTGCCAGCAGCTTAGGCACACGGGGAGGGCTCACTGAAGCTTTCTTT. Translating gives CASSLGTRGGLTEAFF. Variable domain in full (rest from reference TRBV13 and TRBJ1-1): AAGVIQSPRHLIKEKRETATLKCYPIPRHDTVYWYQQGPGQDPQFLISFYEKMQSDKGSIPDRFSAQQFSDYHSELNMSSLELGDSALYFCASSLGTRGGLTEAFFGQGTRLTVV.

V gene TRBV6-2 or TRBV6-3 combines with J gene TRBJ2-5; 13 bases agree with TRBD2. CDR3 size: 18 residues. The junction had 11 bases not matched to a gene; V was cut back by 5 bases and J by 2 bases. Per the germline V gene, CDR1 is MNHEY and CDR2 is SVGEGT. Here the CDR3 DNA reads TGTGCCAGCAGTCCTCGCGCCTGGACTAGCGGGGGTCAAGAGACCCAGTACTTC. Translation gives CASSPRAWTSGGQETQYF.

This clonotype showed up just a few times. V usage is TRBV29-1 and J usage is TRBJ1-5; 9 bases are a match to TRBD1. The CDR3 loop spans 13 amino acids. After removal of 7 bases from V and 1 base from J, the junction contained 2 bases not matched to a gene. Germline CDR1 SQVTM, CDR2 ANQGSEA. The CDR3 is CSAGQGSNQPQHF. DNA of the CDR3: TGCAGCGCCGGACAGGGGAGCAATCAGCCCCAGCATTTT.

V and J are TRBV12-3 or TRBV12-4 and TRBJ2-2; the match to TRBD1 covers 8 bases. The CDR3 has 14 amino acids. The J segment lost 2 bases and the V segment lost 5 bases, leaving 1 base of the junction unmatched. CDR3 sequence reads: CASSGQGNTGELFF. The CDR3 coding sequence is TGTGCCAGCAGTGGACAGGGTAACACCGGGGAGCTGTTTTTT.

This clonotype has more than one count but fewer than ten. V is TRBV27 and J is TRBJ2-3; TRBD2 agrees at 10 bases. The V segment lost 4 bases and the J segment 11 bases; nucleotides outside the gene matches: 12. Looked up from germline, CDR1 is MNHEY and CDR2 is SMNVEV (reference sequence). This CDR3 is 15 amino acids long. CDR3 in amino acids: CASSSILAGVTWQYF. As DNA, the CDR3 is TGTGCCAGCAGTTCAATTCTAGCGGGGGTAACATGGCAGTATTTT.

J is TRBJ2-7 and V is TRBV2, with 8 bases identical to TRBD1. J was trimmed by 0 bases and V by 4 bases; bases with no gene match: 5. Germline V gene sequence: CDR1 SNHLY, CDR2 FYNNEI. The CDR3 covers 15 residues. In DNA, the CDR3 is TGTGCCAGCAGTGTCGACAGGGGATACTCCTACGAGCAGTACTTC. Translation: CASSVDRGYSYEQYF.

The chain links TRBV5-6 to TRBJ2-1, with 8 bases fitting TRBD1. V lost 2 bases, J lost 0 bases, and 7 bases stayed unmatched. Germline CDR1 SGHDT, CDR2 YYEEEE. The CDR3 has 17 residues. The CDR3 DNA follows: TGTGCCAGCAGCTTTAGGACAGGGTCGAGCTCCTACAATGAGCAGTTCTTC. Translated: CASSFRTGSSSYNEQFF.

This clonotype was observed at least ten times. The chain carries TRBV12-3 or TRBV12-4 and TRBJ2-7; D is possibly TRBD2 (5 bases). The CDR3 has 12 amino acids. Trimming cost V 2 bases and J 4 bases, with 6 bases left between them. CDR3 loop: CASSLWEYEQYF. CDR3 nucleotides: TGTGCCAGCAGTTTATGGGAGTACGAGCAGTACTTC.

This clonotype has just a few counts. The chain recombines TRBV11-2 with TRBJ2-5, with 8 bases identical to TRBD1. The V and J ends lost 4 bases and 5 bases, in that order; junction bases with no gene match: 9. This CDR3 contains 15 residues. CDR1 SGHAT and CDR2 FQNNGV come from the germline V gene. The CDR3 coding sequence is TGTGCCAGCAGCTACGGACAGGGATCTGGCGAGACCCAGTACTTC. Residues: CASSYGQGSGETQYF.

This chain connects TRBV10-3 to TRBJ2-5, with unresolved D. This CDR3 is built from 16 residues. Germline V gene lookup returns CDR1 ENHRY and CDR2 SYGVKD. V was shortened by 0 bases and J by 2 bases, with 13 bases between the two germline ends. The DNA for the CDR3 is TGTGCCATCAGTGAGTCCACCTTGGCAGCTCAAGAGACCCAGTACTTC. It specifies CAISESTLAAQETQYF.

This clonotype was observed a few times. The J gene is TRBJ2-3, the V gene TRBV7-3, with D possibly TRBD2 on 6 matching bases. CDR1 and CDR2 (germline): SGHTA, FQGTGA. This CDR3 comprises 15 residues. The V and J ends lost 2 bases and 0 bases respectively, with 9 bases between them. The CDR3 bases are TGTGCCAGCAGCTTATCTAGCGTGAGCACAGATACGCAGTATTTT. The encoded protein is CASSLSSVSTDTQYF.

This clonotype was seen more than once but under ten times. The J gene is TRBJ2-7, the V gene TRBV27, with TRBD1 matching 10 bases. Germline CDR1 MNHEY, CDR2 SMNVEV (reference sequence). The CDR3 has 13 amino acids. Trimming took 10 bases from V and 4 from J; bases not matched to a gene: 7. This CDR3 is CATRQGAGYEQYF. The CDR3 DNA is TGTGCCACCCGACAGGGGGCCGGGTACGAGCAGTACTTC.

Only a few counts were recorded for this clonotype. V usage is TRBV5-1 and J usage is TRBJ1-2; unclear D gene. Trimming left V 6 bases short and J 4 bases short, with 16 bases between. The CDR3 loop spans 14 amino acids. Germline V lookup: CDR1 SGHRS, CDR2 YFSETQ. The CDR3 here is CASKREGTSYGYTF. The CDR3 DNA reads as TGCGCCAGCAAAAGGGAGGGTACGAGCTATGGCTACACCTTC.